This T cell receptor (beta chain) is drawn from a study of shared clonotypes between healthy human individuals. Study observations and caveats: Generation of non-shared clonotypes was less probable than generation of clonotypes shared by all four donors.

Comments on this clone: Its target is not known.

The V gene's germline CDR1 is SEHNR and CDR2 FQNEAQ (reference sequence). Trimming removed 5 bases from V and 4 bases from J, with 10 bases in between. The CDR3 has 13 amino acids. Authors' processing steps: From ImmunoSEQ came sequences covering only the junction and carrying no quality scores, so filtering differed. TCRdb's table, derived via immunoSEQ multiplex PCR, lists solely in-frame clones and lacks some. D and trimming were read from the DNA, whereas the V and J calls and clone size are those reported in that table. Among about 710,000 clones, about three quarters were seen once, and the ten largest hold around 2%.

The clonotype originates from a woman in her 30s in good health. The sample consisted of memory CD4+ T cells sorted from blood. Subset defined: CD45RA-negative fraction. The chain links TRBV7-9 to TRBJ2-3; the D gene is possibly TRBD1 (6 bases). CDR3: CASSLDSPDTQYF. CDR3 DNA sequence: TGTGCCAGCAGCCTGGACAGTCCAGATACGCAGTATTTT.